The 17 T cell receptor beta chains in this list originate from one sample, sequenced in a study of blood T cell repertoires in COVID-19. The data were produced by immunoSEQ multiplex PCR, yet TCRdb's version contains in-frame clones alone and is incomplete. The sample includes 140,000 to 150,000 clones, approximately 83% seen only once; the top ten take around 8%. What was sequenced was peripheral blood. The receptors here all came from a woman in her fifties or sixties with COVID-19, enrolled during active disease.

This chain joins TRBV6-6 and TRBJ1-2; 9 bases are shared with TRBD1. The V gene end was trimmed by 4 bases and the J gene end by 6 bases; junction bases not matched to a gene: 12. The CDR3 covers 16 residues. Looked up from germline, CDR1 is MNHNY and CDR2 is SVGAGI (reference sequence). This CDR3 is CASSSYTGGASHGYTF. DNA for the CDR3: TGTGCCAGCAGTTCCTACACAGGGGGCGCTTCCCATGGCTACACCTTC.

This rearrangement joins TRBV4-1 to TRBJ1-5; 11 bases agree with TRBD1. CDR3 length: 17 amino acids. Germline values: CDR1 MGHRA, CDR2 YSYEKL. V trimming: 2 bases; J trimming: 2 bases; junction bases outside the gene matches: 5. CDR3 sequence reads: CASSQQGQGEGNQPQHF. The DNA of the CDR3 is TGCGCCAGCAGCCAACAGGGACAGGGGGAAGGCAATCAGCCCCAGCATTTT.

V gene TRBV5-8 combines with J gene TRBJ2-5, with D unresolved. This CDR3 is 16 amino acids long. Per the germline V gene, CDR1 is SGHTS and CDR2 is YDEGEE. Trimming shortened V by 0 bases and J by 2 bases, and 14 bases separated the two germline ends. CDR3 nucleotide sequence: TGTGCCAGCAGCTTGGGTCAGACGACGACTCAAGAGACCCAGTACTTC. Translating gives CASSLGQTTTQETQYF.

The chain carries TRBV7-8 and TRBJ1-1, with a possible D match to TRBD1 (5 bases). V lost 2 bases to trimming and J lost 1 base, with 14 bases between them. CDR1 and CDR2 (germline): SGHVS, FQNEAQ. The CDR3 sequence is 16 residues long. The CDR3 sequence is CASSLPGMRQNTEAFF. Written as DNA, the CDR3 is TGTGCCAGCAGCTTACCAGGGATGAGGCAGAACACTGAAGCTTTCTTT.

The chain employs TRBV11-2 and TRBJ2-1; 8 nucleotides line up with TRBD2. Unmatched junction bases numbered 9, after V lost 2 bases and J lost 6 bases. CDR1 is SGHAT, CDR2 FQNNGV, per germline. The CDR3 contains 16 residues. CDR3 DNA: TGTGCCAGCAGCTTAAGTCCGGGGGGGCCGGTCAATGAGCAGTTCTTC. Its protein product is CASSLSPGGPVNEQFF. The full variable domain, in which reference TRBV11-2 and TRBJ2-1 provide the parts outside the CDR3, is EAGVAQSPRYKIIEKRQSVAFWCNPISGHATLYWYQQILGQGPKLLIQFQNNGVVDDSQLPKDRFSAERLKGVDSTLKIQPAKLEDSAVYLCASSLSPGGPVNEQFFGPGTRLTVL.

This sequence joins TRBV7-2 and TRBJ2-2; D remains unclear. The CDR3 sequence is 15 residues long. With 0 bases removed from V and 4 bases from J, the gap between germline ends came to 9 bases. CDR1 SGHTA and CDR2 FQGNSA come from the germline V gene. CDR3 DNA sequence: TGTGCCAGCAGCTTAGCTTACGAACTCACCGGGGAGCTGTTTTTT. Protein: CASSLAYELTGELFF.

For this clone: Other nucleotide sequences in the sample specify the same CDR3. The chain is built from TRBV5-1 and TRBJ2-1; 11 bases align to TRBD2. Germline trimming cut 3 bases from V and 4 bases from J; bases unmatched to any gene: 3. Germline CDR1 reads SGHRS; CDR2 reads YFSETQ. There are 15 residues in the CDR3. CDR3 in DNA: TGCGCCAGCAGCTCCGGGACTAGCGGATACAATGAGCAGTTCTTC. As protein: CASSSGTSGYNEQFF.

J is TRBJ1-1 and V is TRBV5-8, with unresolved D. The CDR3 sequence is 13 residues long. Looked up from germline, CDR1 is SGHTS and CDR2 is YDEGEE. Deletions cut 7 bases from V and 3 bases from J, with 13 bases between. The CDR3 DNA reads TGTGCCAGCCTCAGGCAATTGGACACTGAAGCTTTCTTT. Translated, it gives CASLRQLDTEAFF.

The chain couples TRBV7-9 to TRBJ1-2; 7 bases map to TRBD1. J gave up 4 bases and V 7 bases, and 12 bases lay outside the gene matches. The germline V gene has CDR1 SEHNR and CDR2 FQNEAQ (reference sequence). This CDR3 has 15 amino acids. The chain's CDR3 is CASTPRWPGGYGYTF. CDR3 coding DNA: TGTGCCAGCACCCCCCGTTGGCCAGGGGGCTATGGCTACACCTTC.

This clone was observed once. The rearrangement joins TRBV19 to TRBJ1-1; perhaps TRBD1 as D (5 bases). This CDR3 region has 15 residues. Germline V lookup: CDR1 LNHDA, CDR2 SQIVND (reference sequence). Trimming cost V 5 bases and J 4 bases, with 17 bases left between them. CDR3 in DNA: TGTGCCAGTAGTCCTGGGGGGTTCGGGAGCACTGAAGCTTTCTTT. This sequence encodes CASSPGGFGSTEAFF. The entire variable domain, with the rest obtained from reference TRBV19 and TRBJ1-1, is as follows: DGGITQSPKYLFRKEGQNVTLSCEQNLNHDAMYWYRQDPGQGLRLIYYSQIVNDFQKGDIAEGYSVSREKKESFPLTVTSAQKNPTAFYLCASSPGGFGSTEAFFGQGTRLTVV.

This clone turned up a few times. This chain uses TRBV9 with TRBJ1-6, with D possibly TRBD1 on 6 matching bases. The CDR3 totals 15 residues. The germline V gene encodes CDR1 SGDLS and CDR2 YYNGEE. Trimming left V 4 bases short and J 4 bases short, with 12 bases between. The CDR3 DNA reads as TGTGCCAGCAGCCCTCAGACAGGATATAATTCACCCCTCCACTTT. This encodes CASSPQTGYNSPLHF.

The chain carries TRBV27 and TRBJ1-2; maybe TRBD1 (6 bases). V dropped 6 bases and J dropped 7 bases, with 15 bases sitting between them. Looked up from germline, CDR1 is MNHEY and CDR2 is SMNVEV (reference sequence). The CDR3 is 13 residues long. In DNA, the CDR3 is TGTGCCAGCAGGGTAACAGGGACGAGTGGCTACACCTTC. This translates into CASRVTGTSGYTF.

This chain links TRBV11-2 with TRBJ1-2, with D unresolved. This CDR3 spans 13 amino acids. The V gene lost 1 base and the J gene lost 4 bases, with 7 bases spanning the gap. Germline CDR1 SGHAT, CDR2 FQNNGV. CDR3 loop: CASSLASSYGYTF. The CDR3 region has the DNA TGTGCCAGCAGCTTAGCCTCGTCCTATGGCTACACCTTC.

The chain has TRBV7-2 and TRBJ2-7; TRBD1 matches 7 bases. The germline CDR1 and CDR2 sequences are SGHTA and FQGNSA. Unmatched junction bases numbered 2, after V lost 3 bases and J lost 0 bases. CDR3 length: 14 residues. The CDR3 DNA sequence: TGTGCCAGCAGCTTGGGACAGCACTCCTACGAGCAGTACTTC. Amino acids: CASSLGQHSYEQYF.

This chain uses TRBV29-1 with TRBJ2-5, with TRBD2 matching 7 bases. Germline CDR1 is SQVTM and CDR2 is ANQGSEA. This CDR3 has 16 amino acids. The V and J ends lost 1 base and 0 bases, in that order; junction bases with no gene match: 8. The DNA for the CDR3 is TGCAGCGTTGAAGCGGGTCGGGGGGTCCACCAAGAGACCCAGTACTTC. Amino acid sequence: CSVEAGRGVHQETQYF.

The chain carries TRBV5-1 and TRBJ1-1, with a tentative D call TRBD1 (5 bases). CDR1 and CDR2 (germline): SGHRS, YFSETQ. The CDR3 totals 16 residues. The V end lost 4 bases, the J end lost 0 bases, and 16 bases lay between the germline ends. The CDR3 nucleotides are TGCGCCAGCAGCCCCCACACTCCGACAGTGAACACTGAAGCTTTCTTT. It codes for CASSPHTPTVNTEAFF.

V usage is TRBV5-1 and J usage is TRBJ2-7, with D perhaps TRBD1 (5 bases). The CDR3 runs to 14 residues. Germline CDR1 and CDR2: SGHRS and YFSETQ. V dropped 5 bases and J dropped 6 bases, with 18 bases sitting between them. The CDR3 DNA is TGCGCCAGCAGTTTCTGGCAGGGTCCTCGCGAGCAGTACTTC. Translating gives CASSFWQGPREQYF.